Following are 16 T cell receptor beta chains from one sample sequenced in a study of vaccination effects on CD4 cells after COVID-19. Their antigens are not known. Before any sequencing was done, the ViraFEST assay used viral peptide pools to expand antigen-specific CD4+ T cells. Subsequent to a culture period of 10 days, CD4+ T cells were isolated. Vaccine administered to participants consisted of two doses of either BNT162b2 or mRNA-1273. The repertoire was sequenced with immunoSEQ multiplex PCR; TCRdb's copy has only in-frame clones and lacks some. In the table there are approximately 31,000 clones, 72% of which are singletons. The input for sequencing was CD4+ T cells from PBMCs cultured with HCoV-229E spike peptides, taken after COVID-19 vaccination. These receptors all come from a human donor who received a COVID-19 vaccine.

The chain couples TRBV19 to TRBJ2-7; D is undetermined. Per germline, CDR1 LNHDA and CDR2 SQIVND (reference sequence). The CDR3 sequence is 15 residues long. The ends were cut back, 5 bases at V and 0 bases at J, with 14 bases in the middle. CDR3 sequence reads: CASSPLPAGSYEQYF. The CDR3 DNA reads TGTGCCAGTAGTCCCCTCCCGGCAGGCTCCTACGAGCAGTACTTC. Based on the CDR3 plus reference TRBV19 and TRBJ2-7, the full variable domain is DGGITQSPKYLFRKEGQNVTLSCEQNLNHDAMYWYRQDPGQGLRLIYYSQIVNDFQKGDIAEGYSVSREKKESFPLTVTSAQKNPTAFYLCASSPLPAGSYEQYFGPGTRLTVT.

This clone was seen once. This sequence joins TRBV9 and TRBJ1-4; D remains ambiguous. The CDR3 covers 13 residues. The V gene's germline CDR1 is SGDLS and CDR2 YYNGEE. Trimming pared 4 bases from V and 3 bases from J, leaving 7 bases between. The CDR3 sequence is CASSREANEKLFF. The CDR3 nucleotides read TGTGCCAGCAGCCGTGAGGCTAATGAAAAACTGTTTTTT.

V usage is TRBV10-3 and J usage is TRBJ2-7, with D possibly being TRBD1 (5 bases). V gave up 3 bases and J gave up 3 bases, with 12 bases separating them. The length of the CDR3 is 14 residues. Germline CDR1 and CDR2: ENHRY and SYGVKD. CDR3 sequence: CAISDRQSLYEQYF. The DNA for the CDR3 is TGTGCCATCAGTGATCGACAGAGTCTCTACGAGCAGTACTTC.

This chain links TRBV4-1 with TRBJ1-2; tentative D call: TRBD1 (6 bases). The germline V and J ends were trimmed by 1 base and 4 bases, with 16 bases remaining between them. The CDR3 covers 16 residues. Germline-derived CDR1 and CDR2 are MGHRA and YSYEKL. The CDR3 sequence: CASSQAGRGPIYGYTF. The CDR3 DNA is TGCGCCAGCAGCCAAGCCGGCAGGGGCCCAATCTATGGCTACACCTTC.

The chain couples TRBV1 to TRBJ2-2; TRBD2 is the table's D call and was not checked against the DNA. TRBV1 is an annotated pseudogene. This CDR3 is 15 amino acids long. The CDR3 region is CTSSHTSGRAGELFF. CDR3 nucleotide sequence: TGCACCAGCAGCCATACTAGCGGGAGGGCCGGGGAGCTGTTTTTT.

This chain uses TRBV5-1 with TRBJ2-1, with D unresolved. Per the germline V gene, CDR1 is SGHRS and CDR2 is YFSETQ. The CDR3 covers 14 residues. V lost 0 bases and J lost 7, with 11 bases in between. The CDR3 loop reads CASSLDPSVNEQFF. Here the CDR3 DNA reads TGCGCCAGCAGCTTGGATCCGTCGGTTAATGAGCAGTTCTTC.

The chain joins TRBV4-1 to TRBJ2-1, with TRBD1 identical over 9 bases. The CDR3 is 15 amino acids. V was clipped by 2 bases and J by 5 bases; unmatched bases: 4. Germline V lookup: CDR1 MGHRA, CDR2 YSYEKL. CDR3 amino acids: CASSQPGQGDNEQFF. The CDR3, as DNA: TGCGCCAGCAGCCAACCGGGACAGGGAGACAATGAGCAGTTCTTC.

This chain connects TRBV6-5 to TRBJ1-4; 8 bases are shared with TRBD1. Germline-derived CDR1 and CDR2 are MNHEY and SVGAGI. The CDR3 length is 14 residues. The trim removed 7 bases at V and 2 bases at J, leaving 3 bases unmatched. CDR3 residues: CASNRQGTNEKLFF. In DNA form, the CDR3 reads TGTGCCAGCAATCGACAGGGGACTAATGAAAAACTGTTTTTT.

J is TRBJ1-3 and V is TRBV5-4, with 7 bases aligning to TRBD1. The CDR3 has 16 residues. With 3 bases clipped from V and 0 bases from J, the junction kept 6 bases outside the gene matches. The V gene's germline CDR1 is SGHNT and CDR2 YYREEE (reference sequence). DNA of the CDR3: TGTGCCAGCAGCTCAAACAGGGGAGCCTCTGGAAACACCATATATTTT. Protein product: CASSSNRGASGNTIYF.

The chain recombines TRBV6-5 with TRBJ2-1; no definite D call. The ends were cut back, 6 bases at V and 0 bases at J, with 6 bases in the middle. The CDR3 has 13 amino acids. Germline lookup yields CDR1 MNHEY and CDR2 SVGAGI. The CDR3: CASRAGSYNEQFF. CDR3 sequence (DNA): TGTGCCAGCAGGGCAGGCTCCTACAATGAGCAGTTCTTC.

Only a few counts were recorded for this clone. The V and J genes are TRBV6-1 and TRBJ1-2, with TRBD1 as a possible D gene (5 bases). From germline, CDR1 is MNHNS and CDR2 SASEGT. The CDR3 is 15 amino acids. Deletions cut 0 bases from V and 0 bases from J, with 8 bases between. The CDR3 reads CASSEAQQANYGYTF. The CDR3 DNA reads TGTGCCAGCAGTGAAGCGCAACAGGCTAACTATGGCTACACCTTC.

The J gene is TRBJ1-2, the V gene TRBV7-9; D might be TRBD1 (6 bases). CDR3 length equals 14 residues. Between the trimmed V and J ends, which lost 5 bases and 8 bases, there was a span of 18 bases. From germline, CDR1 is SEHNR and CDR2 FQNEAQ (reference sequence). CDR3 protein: CASSPTGPLRGYTF. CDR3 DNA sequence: TGTGCCAGCAGCCCTACAGGGCCGCTGCGGGGCTACACCTTC.

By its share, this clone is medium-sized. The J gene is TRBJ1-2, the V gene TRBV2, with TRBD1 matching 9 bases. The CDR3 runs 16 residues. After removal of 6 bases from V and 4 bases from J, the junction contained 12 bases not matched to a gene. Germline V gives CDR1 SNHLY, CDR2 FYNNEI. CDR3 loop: CASRLTGGQYSYGYTF. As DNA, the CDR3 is TGTGCCAGCAGACTGACAGGGGGTCAGTATAGCTATGGCTACACCTTC.

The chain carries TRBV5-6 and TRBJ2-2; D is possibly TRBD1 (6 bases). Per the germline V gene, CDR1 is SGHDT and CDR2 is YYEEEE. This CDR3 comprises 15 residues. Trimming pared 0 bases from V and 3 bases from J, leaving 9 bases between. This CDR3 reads CASSLGQVYTGELFF. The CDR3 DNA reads TGTGCCAGCAGCTTGGGACAGGTGTACACCGGGGAGCTGTTTTTT.

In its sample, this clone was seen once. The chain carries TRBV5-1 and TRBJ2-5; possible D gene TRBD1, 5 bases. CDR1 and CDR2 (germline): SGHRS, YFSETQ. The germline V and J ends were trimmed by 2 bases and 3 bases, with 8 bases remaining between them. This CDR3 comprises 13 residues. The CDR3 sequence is CASSFGQEETQYF. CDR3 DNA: TGCGCCAGCAGCTTTGGACAAGAAGAGACCCAGTACTTC.

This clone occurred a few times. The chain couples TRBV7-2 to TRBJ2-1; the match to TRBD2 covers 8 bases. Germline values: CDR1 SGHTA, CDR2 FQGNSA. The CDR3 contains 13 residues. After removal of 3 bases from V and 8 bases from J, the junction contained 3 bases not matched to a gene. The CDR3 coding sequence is TGTGCCAGCAGCTTGAGGCGGGGGGATGAGCAGTTCTTC. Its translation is CASSLRRGDEQFF.